These T cell receptor beta chains were read from a single sample in a study of a mutant IDH1 vaccine in newly diagnosed glioma. Sequencing was performed with immunoSEQ multiplex PCR; in TCRdb, only in-frame clones are kept and a portion is missing. The repertoire holds tens of thousands of clones, over 75% seen once, with 5.3% in the top ten. Here the sequenced sample was PBMCs, taken from a glioma patient treated with radiotherapy, temozolomide or both. All receptors come from a man aged 35-49 years with glioma. Some clones in this sample may be carry-over from other donors' samples. The CDR3 runs from the conserved cysteine through the conserved F or W. The D gene is left open where the match is weak. A row's size may be missing; if present it is once, few, many or a size class.

>.|.|TRBV4-1|15|TRBJ1-3
CASSQGPDSGNTIYF
TGCGCCAGCAGCCAAGGCCCAGACTCTGGAAACACCATATATTTT
>.|.|TRBV29-1|12|TRBJ1-1
CSAAQGGTEAFF
TGCAGCGCAGCACAGGGAGGTACTGAAGCTTTCTTT
>.|once|TRBV14|13|TRBJ1-2
CASSRQANYGYTF
TGTGCCAGCAGCCGGCAAGCTAACTATGGCTACACCTTC
>.|few|TRBV29-1|12|TRBJ1-1
CSAHKGKTEAFF
TGCAGCGCCCATAAGGGGAAGACTGAAGCTTTCTTT
>.|.|TRBV27|13|TRBJ1-2
CASSLSSGAGYTF
TGTGCCAGCAGTTTATCGTCGGGGGCGGGCTACACCTTC
>.|.|TRBV2|14|TRBJ1-1
CASTRGFENTEAFF
TGTGCCAGCACTAGAGGGTTCGAAAACACTGAAGCTTTCTTT
>TRBD1|.|TRBV4-2|15|TRBJ1-4
CASSQSGTANEKLFF
TGTGCCAGCAGCCAATCTGGGACAGCCAACGAAAAACTGTTTTTT
>.|once|TRBV4-2|14|TRBJ2-5
CASSQQGSQETQYF
TGTGCCAGCAGCCAACAGGGTTCACAAGAGACCCAGTACTTC
>.|.|TRBV7-2|13|TRBJ1-1
CASSLWGSTEAFF
TGTGCCAGCAGCTTGTGGGGAAGCACTGAAGCTTTCTTT
>.|.|TRBV19|18|TRBJ2-7
CASSIFPKDSSVYYEQYF
TGTGCCAGTAGTATCTTCCCGAAGGATTCGTCCGTTTACTACGAGCAGTACTTC
>.|many|TRBV29-1|14|TRBJ2-7
CSVELGSGLRQQYF
TGCAGCGTTGAACTGGGGTCAGGGCTTCGTCAGCAGTACTTC
>.|.|TRBV2|16|TRBJ2-7
CASSASVSGPRYEQYF
TGTGCCAGCAGTGCAAGTGTCAGCGGGCCCCGCTACGAGCAGTACTTC
>.|.|TRBV4-2|17|TRBJ2-5
CASSQEATNTYQETQYF
TGTGCCAGCAGCCAAGAGGCGACCAACACTTACCAAGAGACCCAGTACTTC
>.|.|TRBV30|15|TRBJ2-5
CAWSGPVSRPGTQYF
TGTGCCTGGAGTGGCCCAGTGAGCCGACCAGGGACCCAGTACTTC
>.|.|TRBV29-1|13|TRBJ1-5
CSASSRADQPQHF
TGCAGCGCTAGTTCTAGGGCGGATCAGCCCCAGCATTTT
>.|.|TRBV30|13|TRBJ2-5
CAWSANRVRTQYF
TGTGCCTGGAGCGCCAACAGGGTTCGGACCCAGTACTTC
>TRBD2|once|TRBV6-1|14|TRBJ2-5
CASGLMGGEETQYF
TGTGCCAGCGGTTTGATGGGAGGGGAAGAGACCCAGTACTTC
>TRBD2|once|TRBV14|15|TRBJ2-5
CASSLPGTRSWTQYF
TGTGCCAGCAGCCTGCCTGGGACTAGAAGTTGGACCCAGTACTTC
>.|.|TRBV2|14|TRBJ2-5
CASSEMFTQETQYF
TGTGCCAGCAGTGAAATGTTCACACAAGAGACCCAGTACTTC
>.|.|TRBV6-5|14|TRBJ2-5
CASSYSPAKETQYF
TGTGCCAGCAGTTACTCGCCAGCTAAAGAGACCCAGTACTTC
>TRBD1|.|TRBV6-1|14|TRBJ1-4
CASSPGGWEEKLFF
TGTGCCAGCAGTCCAGGGGGCTGGGAGGAAAAACTGTTTTTT
>.|.|TRBV6-6|15|TRBJ2-3
CASSPTGTSTDTQYF
TGTGCCAGCAGTCCTACAGGGACATCCACAGATACGCAGTATTTT
>TRBD1|.|TRBV19|17|TRBJ2-7
CASSISLGQGAADGQYF
TGTGCCAGTAGTATATCTCTCGGACAGGGGGCCGCGGATGGGCAGTACTTC
>TRBD1|.|TRBV6-6|16|TRBJ2-5
CASSYSLQGTVETQYF
TGTGCCAGCAGTTACTCTTTACAGGGGACGGTAGAGACCCAGTACTTC
>.|.|TRBV4-1|15|TRBJ1-2
CASSQASPQGYGYTF
TGCGCCAGCAGCCAAGCCAGTCCACAGGGATATGGCTACACCTTC
>.|.|TRBV6-5|15|TRBJ1-1
CASSRIPRGNTEAFF
TGTGCCAGCAGTCGCATCCCACGGGGCAACACTGAAGCTTTCTTT
>TRBD1|.|TRBV6-1|14|TRBJ1-2
CASSADRGVYGYTF
TGTGCCAGCAGCGCGGACAGGGGGGTCTATGGCTACACCTTC
>.|.|TRBV9|14|TRBJ2-5
CASSVAGGTETQYF
TGTGCCAGCAGCGTAGCCGGGGGAACGGAGACCCAGTACTTC
>.|few|TRBV27|17|TRBJ1-4
CASSLFAPWATNEKLFF
TGTGCCAGCAGTTTATTTGCACCTTGGGCAACTAATGAAAAACTGTTTTTT
>TRBD2|.|TRBV19|15|TRBJ2-1
CASSPGLAPNNEQFF
TGTGCCAGTAGTCCCGGACTAGCTCCCAACAATGAGCAGTTCTTC
>.|.|TRBV30|11|TRBJ1-2
CASKEGRGYTF
TGTGCCTCAAAGGAGGGGCGAGGCTACACCTTC
>.|.|TRBV19|16|TRBJ1-3
CASRRGPIRGGNTIYF
TGTGCCAGTAGAAGAGGGCCCATCCGGGGGGGAAACACCATATATTTT
>.|.|TRBV5-6|15|TRBJ2-3
CASSLRASALDTQYF
TGTGCCAGCAGCTTGAGGGCTAGCGCCCTCGATACGCAGTATTTT
>.|.|TRBV9|14|TRBJ1-4
CASSSGSLGEKLFF
TGTGCCAGCAGCAGTGGGTCCTTGGGTGAAAAACTGTTTTTT
>.|.|TRBV5-6|16|TRBJ2-6
CASSNGLGSGANVLTF
TGTGCCAGCAGTAACGGGCTAGGTTCTGGGGCCAACGTCCTGACTTTC
>.|.|TRBV7-2|16|TRBJ2-2
CASSLVRTAVGGELFF
TGTGCCAGCAGCTTAGTTCGGACGGCCGTCGGCGGGGAGCTGTTTTTT
>.|.|TRBV7-2|15|TRBJ2-5
CASSPPGGLQETQYF
TGTGCCAGCAGCCCTCCGGGCGGGCTTCAAGAGACCCAGTACTTC
>.|.|TRBV19|12|TRBJ1-2
CASTPDTYGYTF
TGTGCCAGTACCCCTGACACCTATGGCTACACCTTC
>TRBD1|.|TRBV10-1|15|TRBJ2-7
CASSESGTGVYEQYF
TGCGCCAGCAGTGAGTCCGGGACAGGGGTTTACGAGCAGTACTTC
>.|.|TRBV5-6|15|TRBJ2-1
CASSLPTGRLLEQFF
TGTGCCAGCAGCCTCCCAACAGGGCGTCTCCTTGAGCAGTTCTTC
>.|.|TRBV4-1|14|TRBJ1-2
CASNHPGRNYGYTF
TGCGCCAGCAACCATCCGGGAAGGAACTATGGCTACACCTTC
>.|few|TRBV30|13|TRBJ2-2
CAWSLSNTGELFF
TGTGCCTGGAGTTTGTCGAACACCGGGGAGCTGTTTTTT
>.|.|TRBV5-1|14|TRBJ2-6
CASSLGFGANVLTF
TGCGCCAGCAGCTTGGGTTTTGGGGCCAACGTCCTGACTTTC
>TRBD2|.|TRBV10-1|14|TRBJ2-3
CASRGLAGGDTQYF
TGCGCCAGCCGCGGACTAGCGGGGGGAGATACGCAGTATTTT